This T cell receptor (beta chain) is drawn from a study of CD8 T cells in ankylosing spondylitis. There are many counts of this clonotype. TCRdb itself ran the 5' RACE reads through MiXCR, one entry per CDR3 protein. The sample holds around 130,000 distinct CDR3 sequences, about a tenth seen once. This CDR3 region has 14 residues. V shed 2 bases and J shed 1 base, with 9 bases lying between them. Germline values: CDR1 DFQATT, CDR2 SNEGSKA (reference sequence). The chain is built from TRBV20-1 and TRBJ1-5, with D maybe TRBD1 (5 bases). The sequenced sample consisted of blood, either unsorted or a sorted T cell fraction (not recorded which). The TCR sequence derives from a male donor with ankylosing spondylitis or in good health (not recorded which). As DNA, the CDR3 is TGCAGTGCTAGAATGGGGGGGAGCAATCAGCCCCAGCATTTT. Encoded protein: CSARMGGSNQPQHF.